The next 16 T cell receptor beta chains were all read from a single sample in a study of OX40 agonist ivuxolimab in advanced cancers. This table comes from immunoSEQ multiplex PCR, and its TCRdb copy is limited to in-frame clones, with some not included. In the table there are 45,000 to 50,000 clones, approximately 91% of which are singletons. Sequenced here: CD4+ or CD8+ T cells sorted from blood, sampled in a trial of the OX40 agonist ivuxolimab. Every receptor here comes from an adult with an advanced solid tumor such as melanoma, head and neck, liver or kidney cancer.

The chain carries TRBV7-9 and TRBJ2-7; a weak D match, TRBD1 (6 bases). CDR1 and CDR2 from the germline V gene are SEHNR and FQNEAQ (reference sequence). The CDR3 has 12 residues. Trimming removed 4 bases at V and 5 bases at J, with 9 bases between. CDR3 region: CASSSAGDEQYF. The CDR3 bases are TGTGCCAGCAGCTCAGCAGGGGACGAGCAGTACTTC. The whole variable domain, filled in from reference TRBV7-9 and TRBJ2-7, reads DTGVSQNPRHKITKRGQNVTFRCDPISEHNRLYWYRQTLGQGPEFLTYFQNEAQLEKSRLLSDRFSAERPKGSFSTLEIQRTEQGDSAMYLCASSSAGDEQYFGPGTRLTVT.

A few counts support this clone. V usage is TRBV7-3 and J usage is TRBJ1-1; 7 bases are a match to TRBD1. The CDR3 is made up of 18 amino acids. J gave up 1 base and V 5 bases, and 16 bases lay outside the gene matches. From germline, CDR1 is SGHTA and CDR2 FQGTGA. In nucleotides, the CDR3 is TGTGCCAGCAGCCCCACCGGACAGGACCCACGGGGGAACACTGAAGCTTTCTTT. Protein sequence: CASSPTGQDPRGNTEAFF. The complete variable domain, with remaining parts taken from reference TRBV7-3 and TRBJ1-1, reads GAGVSQTPSNKVTEKGKYVELRCDPISGHTALYWYRQSLGQGPEFLIYFQGTGAADDSGLPNDRFFAVRPEGSVSTLKIQRTERGDSAVYLCASSPTGQDPRGNTEAFFGQGTRLTVV.

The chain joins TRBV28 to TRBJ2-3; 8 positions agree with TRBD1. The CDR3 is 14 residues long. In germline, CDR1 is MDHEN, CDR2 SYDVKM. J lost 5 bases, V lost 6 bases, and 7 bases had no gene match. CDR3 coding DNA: TGTGCCAGCAGCCCCGTGGACAGGGTAGATACGCAGTATTTT. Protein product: CASSPVDRVDTQYF.

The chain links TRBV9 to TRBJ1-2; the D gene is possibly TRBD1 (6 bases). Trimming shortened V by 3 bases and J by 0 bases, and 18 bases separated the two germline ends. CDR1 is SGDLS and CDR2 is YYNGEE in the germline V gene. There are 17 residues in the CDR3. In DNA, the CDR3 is TGTGCCAGCAGCGAGAACCCTAGGGGGGGACCTAACTATGGCTACACCTTC. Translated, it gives CASSENPRGGPNYGYTF.

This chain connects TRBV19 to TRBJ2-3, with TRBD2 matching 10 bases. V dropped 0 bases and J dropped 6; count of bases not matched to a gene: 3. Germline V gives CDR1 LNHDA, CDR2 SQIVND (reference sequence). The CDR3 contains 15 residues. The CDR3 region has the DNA TGTGCCAGTAGTATAGACCTAGCGGGAGAGGATACGCAGTATTTT. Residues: CASSIDLAGEDTQYF.

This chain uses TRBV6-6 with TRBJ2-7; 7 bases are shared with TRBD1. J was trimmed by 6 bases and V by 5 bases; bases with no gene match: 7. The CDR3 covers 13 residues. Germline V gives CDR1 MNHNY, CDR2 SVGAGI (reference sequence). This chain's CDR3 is CASSQDRVTEQYF. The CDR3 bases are TGTGCCAGCAGTCAAGACAGGGTTACCGAGCAGTACTTC.

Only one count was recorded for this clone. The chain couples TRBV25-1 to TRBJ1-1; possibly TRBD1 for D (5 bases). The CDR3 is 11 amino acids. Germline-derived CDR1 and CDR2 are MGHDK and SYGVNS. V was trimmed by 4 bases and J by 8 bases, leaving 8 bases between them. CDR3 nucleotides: TGTGCCAGCAGTGGTGGGGGGGAAGCTTTCTTT. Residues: CASSGGGEAFF.

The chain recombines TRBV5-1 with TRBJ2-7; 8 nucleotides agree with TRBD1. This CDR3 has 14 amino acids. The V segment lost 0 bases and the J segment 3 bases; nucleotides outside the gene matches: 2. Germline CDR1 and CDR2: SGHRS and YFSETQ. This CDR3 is CASSLGGTGYEQYF. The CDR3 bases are TGCGCCAGCAGCTTGGGGGGGACAGGCTACGAGCAGTACTTC. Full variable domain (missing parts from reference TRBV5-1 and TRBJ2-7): KAGVTQTPRYLIKTRGQQVTLSCSPISGHRSVSWYQQTPGQGLQFLFEYFSETQRNKGNFPGRFSGRQFSNSRSEMNVSTLELGDSALYLCASSLGGTGYEQYFGPGTRLTVT.

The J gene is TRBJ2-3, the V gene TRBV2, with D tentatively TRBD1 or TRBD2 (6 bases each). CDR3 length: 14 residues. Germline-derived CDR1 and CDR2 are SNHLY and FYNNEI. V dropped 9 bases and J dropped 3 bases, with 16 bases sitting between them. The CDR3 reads CARERGVNTDTQYF. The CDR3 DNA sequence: TGTGCCAGGGAGAGGGGGGTGAATACAGATACGCAGTATTTT.

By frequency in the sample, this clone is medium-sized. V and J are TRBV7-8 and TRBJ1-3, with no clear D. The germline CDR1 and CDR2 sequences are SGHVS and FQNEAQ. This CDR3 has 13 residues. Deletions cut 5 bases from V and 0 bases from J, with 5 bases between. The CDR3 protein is CASSADSGNTIYF. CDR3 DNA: TGTGCCAGCAGCGCTGACTCTGGAAACACCATATATTTT.

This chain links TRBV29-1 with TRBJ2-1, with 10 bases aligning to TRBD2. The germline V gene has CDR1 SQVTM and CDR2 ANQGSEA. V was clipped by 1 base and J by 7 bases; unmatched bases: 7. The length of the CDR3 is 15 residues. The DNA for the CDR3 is TGCAGCGTTGAAGGGAGAGTAGCGGGGGGTAATGAGCAGTTCTTC. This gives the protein CSVEGRVAGGNEQFF.

The chain's CDR3 is CATLTRTEAFF. For the CDR3, the DNA is TGTGCCACCCTGACACGCACTGAAGCTTTCTTT. The chain links TRBV27 to TRBJ1-1; D remains ambiguous. The CDR3 length is 11 residues. Trimming cost V 10 bases and J 4 bases, with 10 bases left between them. Looked up from germline, CDR1 is MNHEY and CDR2 is SMNVEV (reference sequence).

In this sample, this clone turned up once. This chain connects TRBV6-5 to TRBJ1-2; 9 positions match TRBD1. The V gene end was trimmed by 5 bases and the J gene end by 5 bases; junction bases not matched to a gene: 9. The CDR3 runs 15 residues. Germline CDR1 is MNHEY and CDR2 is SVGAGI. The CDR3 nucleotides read TGTGCCAGCAGTCAAGGACAGGGGCATCTATATGGCTACACCTTC. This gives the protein CASSQGQGHLYGYTF.

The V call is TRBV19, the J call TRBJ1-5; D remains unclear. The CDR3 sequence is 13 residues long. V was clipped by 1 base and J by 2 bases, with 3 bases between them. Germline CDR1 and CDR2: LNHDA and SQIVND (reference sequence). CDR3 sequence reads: CASSIARNQPQHF. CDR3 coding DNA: TGTGCCAGTAGTATAGCGCGCAATCAGCCCCAGCATTTT. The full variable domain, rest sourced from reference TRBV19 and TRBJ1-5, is DGGITQSPKYLFRKEGQNVTLSCEQNLNHDAMYWYRQDPGQGLRLIYYSQIVNDFQKGDIAEGYSVSREKKESFPLTVTSAQKNPTAFYLCASSIARNQPQHFGDGTRLSIL.

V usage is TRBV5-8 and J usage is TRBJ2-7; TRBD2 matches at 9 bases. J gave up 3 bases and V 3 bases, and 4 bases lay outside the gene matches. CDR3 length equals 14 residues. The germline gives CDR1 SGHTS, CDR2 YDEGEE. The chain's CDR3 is CASSSSSGDYEQYF. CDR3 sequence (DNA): TGTGCCAGCAGCTCCTCTAGCGGGGACTACGAGCAGTACTTC.

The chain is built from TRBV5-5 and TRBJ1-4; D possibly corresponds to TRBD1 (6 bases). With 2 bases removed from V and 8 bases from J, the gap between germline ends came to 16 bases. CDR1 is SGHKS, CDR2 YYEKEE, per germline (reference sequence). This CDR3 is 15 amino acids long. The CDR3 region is CASSLGQLSLEKLFF. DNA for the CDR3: TGTGCCAGCAGCTTAGGACAGCTCTCCTTAGAAAAACTGTTTTTT.